One sample yielded the 27 T cell receptor beta chains listed below, sequenced in a study of T cells in Graves' hyperthyroidism and ophthalmopathy. TCR beta CDR3 region amplification was performed from RNA transcripts. Primed by the HTBI set, a first-round RT-PCR was run on the TCR CDR3. MiXCR, run by TCRdb on the multiplex PCR reads, gives a single entry per CDR3 protein. The sample includes about 250,000 distinct CDR3 sequences, 22% of them seen just once. What was sequenced was blood. Receptors originate from a man in his thirties or forties with Graves' ophthalmopathy.

This clonotype has ten or more counts. This chain connects TRBV9 to TRBJ2-7; TRBD2 matches at 10 bases. The germline V gene encodes CDR1 SGDLS and CDR2 YYNGEE. Unmatched junction bases numbered 5, after V lost 1 base and J lost 4 bases. This CDR3 is 15 amino acids long. In nucleotides, the CDR3 is TGTGCCAGCAGCGTAAAACTAGCGGGAAGATACGAGCAGTACTTC. Amino acids: CASSVKLAGRYEQYF.

This sequence joins TRBV19 and TRBJ2-7, with 7 bases matching TRBD1. V lost 2 bases, J lost 6 bases, and 4 bases stayed unmatched. The germline V gene encodes CDR1 LNHDA and CDR2 SQIVND (reference sequence). The CDR3 spans 13 residues. CDR3 sequence reads: CASSIIDRAEQYF. CDR3 DNA: TGTGCCAGTAGTATAATCGACAGGGCCGAGCAGTACTTC. The whole variable domain, filled in from reference TRBV19 and TRBJ2-7, reads DGGITQSPKYLFRKEGQNVTLSCEQNLNHDAMYWYRQDPGQGLRLIYYSQIVNDFQKGDIAEGYSVSREKKESFPLTVTSAQKNPTAFYLCASSIIDRAEQYFGPGTRLTVT.

This clonotype has only a few counts. The J gene is TRBJ2-3, the V gene TRBV3-1; 9 nucleotides align to TRBD2. Trimming removed 1 base from V and 3 bases from J; junction bases left unmatched: 8. The CDR3 has 17 amino acids. Germline CDR1 LGHDT, CDR2 YNNKEL (reference sequence). The CDR3 is CASSQGGLAGSTDTQYF. CDR3 in DNA: TGTGCCAGCAGCCAAGGTGGTCTAGCGGGATCGACAGATACGCAGTATTTT.

In this sample, this clonotype turned up many times. The chain is built from TRBV3-1 and TRBJ2-3; the D gene could be TRBD1 or TRBD2 (5 bases each). The CDR3 loop spans 15 amino acids. Deletions cut 4 bases from V and 9 bases from J, with 20 bases between. Germline V gene lookup returns CDR1 LGHDT and CDR2 YNNKEL (reference sequence). The chain's CDR3 is CASSLQILGEGTQYF. DNA for the CDR3: TGTGCCAGCAGCCTCCAGATCCTAGGAGAGGGGACGCAGTATTTT.

This clonotype was detected a few times. The chain joins TRBV11-2 to TRBJ2-7; no clear D gene. CDR3 length: 13 amino acids. Trimming stripped 5 bases from V and 4 bases from J, with 12 bases between. Germline V gene data show CDR1 as SGHAT and CDR2 as FQNNGV. CDR3 bases: TGTGCCAGCAGCGGTCTCGGTGATTACGAGCAGTACTTC. As protein: CASSGLGDYEQYF.

V usage is TRBV7-2 and J usage is TRBJ1-5; perhaps TRBD1 as D (5 bases). Germline loops: CDR1 SGHTA, CDR2 FQGNSA. This CDR3 has 13 amino acids. V lost 5 bases and J lost 6, with 11 bases in between. CDR3 coding DNA: TGTGCCAGCAGCATCCAGGGCCGTCAGCCCCAGCATTTT. This translates into CASSIQGRQPQHF.

In this sample, this clonotype turned up many times. This sequence joins TRBV5-1 and TRBJ2-7; the D gene is possibly TRBD2 (6 bases). Trimming left V 3 bases short and J 2 bases short, with 12 bases between. The CDR3 is 14 residues long. Germline CDR1 is SGHRS and CDR2 is YFSETQ. CDR3 loop: CASSSQGGTYEQYF. CDR3 in DNA: TGCGCCAGCAGCTCGCAGGGCGGGACCTACGAGCAGTACTTC.

V usage is TRBV2 and J usage is TRBJ2-7; D is uncertain. From germline, CDR1 is SNHLY and CDR2 FYNNEI. The germline V and J ends were trimmed by 5 bases and 6 bases, with 20 bases remaining between them. The CDR3 contains 15 residues. Written as DNA, the CDR3 is TGTGCCAGCAGTTTAAGAGGTAGGGAATGGGGCGAGCAGTACTTC. As protein: CASSLRGREWGEQYF.

V is TRBV7-9 and J is TRBJ2-6, with 10 bases fitting TRBD1. V lost 5 bases and J lost 4; bases outside the gene matches: 11. The CDR3 contains 18 residues. Germline lookup yields CDR1 SEHNR and CDR2 FQNEAQ (reference sequence). Here the CDR3 DNA reads TGTGCCAGCAGCCCAAGGGGACAGGGGATTTCCGGGGCCAACGTCCTGACTTTC. Translating it yields CASSPRGQGISGANVLTF.

This clonotype was detected only once. Because it lacks the conserved phenylalanine or tryptophan at the end, this CDR3 is likely a read error. The chain is built from TRBV28 and TRBJ2-1, with D possibly being TRBD2 (6 bases). V was trimmed by 4 bases and J by 0 bases, leaving 19 bases between them. The CDR3 spans 18 residues. Germline assignment: CDR1 MDHEN and CDR2 SYDVKM. The CDR3 loop reads CASSSSFGGTSSYNEQFL. The DNA of the CDR3 is TGTGCCAGCAGTTCCTCTTTCGGCGGGACGAGCTCCTACAATGAGCAGTTCCTC.

This rearrangement joins TRBV29-1 to TRBJ2-2; TRBD2 might be the D (6 bases). The V gene's germline CDR1 is SQVTM and CDR2 ANQGSEA. V lost 3 bases, J lost 1 base, and 12 bases lay in between. The CDR3 runs to 15 residues. CDR3 in amino acids: CSVEGLRGNTGELFF. The CDR3 nucleotides read TGCAGCGTTGAGGGACTCCGAGGGAACACCGGGGAGCTGTTTTTT.

This clonotype was seen many times. The J gene is TRBJ2-1, the V gene TRBV11-1; TRBD2 matches at 9 bases. This CDR3 has 14 amino acids. Losses at the gene ends were 9 bases for V and 8 bases for J; bases not matched to a gene: 11. CDR1 and CDR2 (germline): SGHAT, FQDESV (reference sequence). The CDR3 coding sequence is TGTGCCAGTCTCTCTAGCGGGAATTTCGATGAGCAGTTCTTC. It specifies CASLSSGNFDEQFF.

This clonotype was seen only a few times. This sequence joins TRBV12-3 or TRBV12-4 and TRBJ1-5; D gene ambiguous. CDR3 length: 16 residues. Trimming shortened V by 7 bases and J by 0 bases, and 16 bases separated the two germline ends. The CDR3 region is CASILGYGNSNQPQHF. For the CDR3, the DNA is TGTGCCAGCATCTTAGGGTATGGCAATAGCAATCAGCCCCAGCATTTT.

This clonotype has just a few counts. V usage is TRBV6-2 or TRBV6-3 and J usage is TRBJ2-3; 7 bases map to TRBD2. Looked up from germline, CDR1 is MNHEY and CDR2 is SVGEGT. Trimming took 6 bases from V and 2 from J; bases not matched to a gene: 8. The CDR3 totals 15 residues. DNA for the CDR3: TGTGCCAGCAGCCCAAGCGGGGTCACCACAGATACGCAGTATTTT. Protein sequence: CASSPSGVTTDTQYF.

This clonotype was observed a handful of times. The chain joins TRBV7-9 to TRBJ2-3, with 12 bases lining up with TRBD2. The CDR3 has 19 residues. J lost 1 base, V lost 5 bases, and 13 bases had no gene match. From germline, CDR1 is SEHNR and CDR2 FQNEAQ (reference sequence). The CDR3 bases are TGTGCCAGCAGCCGAGGACTAGCGGGATCCAGATGGGGCACAGATACGCAGTATTTT. Translation: CASSRGLAGSRWGTDTQYF.

This clonotype was seen repeatedly, ten times or more. The rearrangement links TRBV6-5 to TRBJ2-7, with TRBD2 identical over 10 bases. The V segment lost 2 bases and the J segment 1 base; nucleotides outside the gene matches: 2. CDR3 length equals 15 residues. Germline V gene data show CDR1 as MNHEY and CDR2 as SVGAGI. CDR3: CASSYEREGSYEQYF. Written as DNA, the CDR3 is TGTGCCAGCAGTTACGAGCGGGAGGGGTCCTACGAGCAGTACTTC.

Ten or more counts support this clonotype. The chain has TRBV6-1 and TRBJ1-1, with D possibly TRBD1 on 5 matching bases. Trimming pared 7 bases from V and 5 bases from J, leaving 11 bases between. The CDR3 extends over 12 amino acids. In germline, CDR1 is MNHNS, CDR2 SASEGT. CDR3 nucleotides: TGTGCCAGCATAGGGGAAGAGACTGAAGCTTTCTTT. This encodes CASIGEETEAFF.

This clonotype was counted at least ten times. This chain joins TRBV3-1 and TRBJ2-1; 9 nucleotides match TRBD2. In germline, CDR1 is LGHDT, CDR2 YNNKEL (reference sequence). The CDR3 totals 14 residues. Trimming removed 6 bases from V and 4 bases from J; junction bases left unmatched: 4. The CDR3 is CASSSTSGYNEQFF. DNA of the CDR3: TGTGCCAGCAGTTCGACTAGCGGATACAATGAGCAGTTCTTC.

The genes are TRBV29-1 and TRBJ2-7, with 8 bases identical to TRBD2. V lost 7 bases to trimming and J lost 5 bases; unmatched junction nucleotides: 7. Germline CDR1 is SQVTM and CDR2 is ANQGSEA. CDR3 length equals 12 residues. The CDR3 DNA reads as TGCAGCGGGCGGACTAGCATCGACGAGCAGTACTTC. Translating it yields CSGRTSIDEQYF.

This clonotype was detected only a few times. The chain is built from TRBV5-5 and TRBJ2-5; D may be TRBD1 (5 bases). The CDR3 runs to 15 residues. Germline loops: CDR1 SGHKS, CDR2 YYEKEE (reference sequence). The germline V and J ends were trimmed by 0 bases and 4 bases, with 13 bases remaining between them. CDR3 DNA sequence: TGTGCCAGCAGCTTGGTGGCAATTCAGGGAGAGACCCAGTACTTC. It is translated as CASSLVAIQGETQYF. Full variable domain (remainder filled in from reference TRBV5-5 and TRBJ2-5): DAGVTQSPTHLIKTRGQQVTLRCSPISGHKSVSWYQQVLGQGPQFIFQYYEKEERGRGNFPDRFSARQFPNYSSELNVNALLLGDSALYLCASSLVAIQGETQYFGPGTRLLVL.

This clonotype was counted a few times. The V call is TRBV2, the J call TRBJ2-2, with no clear D. The CDR3 covers 14 residues. The germline V and J ends were trimmed by 1 base and 6 bases, with 9 bases remaining between them. From germline, CDR1 is SNHLY and CDR2 FYNNEI. CDR3 sequence: CASSEDYGAGELFF. The CDR3 DNA is TGTGCCAGCAGTGAAGACTACGGAGCCGGGGAGCTGTTTTTT.

This clonotype was recorded a few times. A read error may produce the germline difference seen at one junction end. The genes are TRBV10-2 and TRBJ1-3; D unresolved. CDR3 length equals 16 residues. The germline gives CDR1 WSHSY, CDR2 SAAADI. Written as DNA, the CDR3 is TGCGCCAGCAGTGAGTCGGAACGGCTCTCTGGGAACACCATATATTTT. It translates to CASSESERLSGNTIYF.

This clonotype occurred a few times. The chain combines TRBV9 with TRBJ2-2; D ambiguous. The CDR3 is 13 amino acids. The germline V gene encodes CDR1 SGDLS and CDR2 YYNGEE. With 4 bases removed from V and 6 bases from J, the gap between germline ends came to 10 bases. CDR3 bases: TGTGCCAGCAGCCCCTTCTTAGCCGGGGAGCTGTTTTTT. Protein product: CASSPFLAGELFF. Combining the CDR3 with reference TRBV9 and TRBJ2-2 gives the whole variable domain DSGVTQTPKHLITATGQRVTLRCSPRSGDLSVYWYQQSLDQGLQFLIQYYNGEERAKGNILERFSAQQFPDLHSELNLSSLELGDSALYFCASSPFLAGELFFGEGSRLTVL.

This clonotype has only a few counts. This chain joins TRBV4-1 and TRBJ2-2, with unresolved D. CDR3 length: 17 amino acids. Trimming pared 3 bases from V and 6 bases from J, leaving 20 bases between. Germline values: CDR1 MGHRA, CDR2 YSYEKL. The CDR3 spells CASSQAPRTYQAGELFF. The CDR3 DNA sequence: TGCGCCAGCAGCCAGGCCCCCCGGACGTATCAGGCCGGGGAGCTGTTTTTT.

The chain combines TRBV20-1 with TRBJ2-5, with 10 bases fitting TRBD2. CDR1 is DFQATT, CDR2 SNEGSKA, per germline (reference sequence). V shed 6 bases, J shed 3 bases, and the junction held 7 bases outside the gene matches. This CDR3 is built from 14 residues. CDR3 in amino acids: CSARPGLAKETQYF. CDR3 coding DNA: TGCAGTGCAAGACCGGGACTAGCGAAAGAGACCCAGTACTTC.

The chain employs TRBV7-3 and TRBJ1-6, with a possible D match to TRBD1 (5 bases). Germline CDR1 SGHTA, CDR2 FQGTGA. V was trimmed by 2 bases and J by 5 bases, leaving 16 bases between them. This CDR3 is built from 17 residues. DNA for the CDR3: TGTGCCAGCAGCTTACATCCGGGGACGACGAATAATTCACCCCTCCACTTT. Its protein product is CASSLHPGTTNNSPLHF.

In its sample, this clonotype was seen many times. The chain employs TRBV20-1 and TRBJ2-3; TRBD2 matches 14 bases. Trimming cost V 1 base and J 4 bases; bases outside gene matches: 7. The CDR3 consists of 17 residues. Germline V gene data show CDR1 as DFQATT and CDR2 as SNEGSKA (reference sequence). The CDR3 coding sequence is TGCAGTGCTAGAGGTATCGGGACTAGCGGGAGCCCAGATACGCAGTATTTT. Amino acids: CSARGIGTSGSPDTQYF.